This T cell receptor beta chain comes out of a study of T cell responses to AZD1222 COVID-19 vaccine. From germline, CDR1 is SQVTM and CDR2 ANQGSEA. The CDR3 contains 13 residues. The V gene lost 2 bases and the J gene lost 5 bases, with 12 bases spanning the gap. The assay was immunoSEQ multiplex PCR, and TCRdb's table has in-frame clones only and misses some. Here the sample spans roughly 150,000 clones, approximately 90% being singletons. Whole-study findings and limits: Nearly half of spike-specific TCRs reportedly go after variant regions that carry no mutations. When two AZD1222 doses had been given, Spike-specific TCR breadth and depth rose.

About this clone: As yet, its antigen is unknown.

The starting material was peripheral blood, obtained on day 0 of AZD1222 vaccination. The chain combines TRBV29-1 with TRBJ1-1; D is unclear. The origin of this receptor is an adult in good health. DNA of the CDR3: TGCAGCGTTGAACAGTCGTGGTTGACTGAAGCTTTCTTT. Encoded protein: CSVEQSWLTEAFF.